These T cell receptor beta chains were read from a single sample in a study of blood T cell repertoires in COVID-19. Measured with immunoSEQ multiplex PCR; TCRdb has only the in-frame clones, and not every one. Among roughly 100,000 clones listed, roughly 79% were seen once. The sample consisted of peripheral blood. The receptors come from a man older than 75 with acute or convalescent COVID-19. CDR3s include the opening cysteine and the closing phenylalanine or tryptophan. The D gene is left open where the match is weak.

CDR3	D	J	V
CSVDGGDRGRGNTEAFF	TRBD1	TRBJ1-1	TRBV29-1
CASSLAGGAETQYF	.	TRBJ2-5	TRBV7-9
CASSLVVSTETQYF	.	TRBJ2-5	TRBV5-1
CASSLEGAPYGYTF	TRBD1	TRBJ1-2	TRBV7-9
CASSEDGRVTEAFF	.	TRBJ1-1	TRBV6-1
CASSFTGAAGKETQYF	.	TRBJ2-5	TRBV5-1
CASSLDREDGYTF	TRBD1	TRBJ1-2	TRBV18
CASSRGVGNTIYF	.	TRBJ1-3	TRBV18
CASSATGVVYNEQFF	TRBD1	TRBJ2-1	TRBV7-3
CASRPRGKSNQPQHF	TRBD1	TRBJ1-5	TRBV28
CASSRYRDRGGSPLHF	TRBD1	TRBJ1-6	TRBV19
CASSLRAGANTGELFF	.	TRBJ2-2	TRBV7-3
CASSLAPDTGPLHF	.	TRBJ1-6	TRBV7-9